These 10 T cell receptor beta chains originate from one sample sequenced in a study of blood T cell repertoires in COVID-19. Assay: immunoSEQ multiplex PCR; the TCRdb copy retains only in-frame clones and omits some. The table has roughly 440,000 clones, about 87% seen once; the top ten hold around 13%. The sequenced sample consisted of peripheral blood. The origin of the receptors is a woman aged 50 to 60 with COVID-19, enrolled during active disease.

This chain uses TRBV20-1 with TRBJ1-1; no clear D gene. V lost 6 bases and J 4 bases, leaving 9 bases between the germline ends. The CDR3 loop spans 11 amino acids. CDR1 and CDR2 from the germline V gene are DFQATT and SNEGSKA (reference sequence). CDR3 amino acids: CSAPGVTEAFF. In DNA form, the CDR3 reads TGCAGTGCCCCCGGGGTCACTGAAGCTTTCTTT.

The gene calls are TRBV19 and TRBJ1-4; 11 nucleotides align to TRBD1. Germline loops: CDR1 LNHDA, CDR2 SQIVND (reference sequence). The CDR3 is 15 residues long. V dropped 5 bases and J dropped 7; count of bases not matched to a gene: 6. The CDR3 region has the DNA TGTGCCAGTAGTCCACAGGGGACAGGGGGTGAAAAACTGTTTTTT. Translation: CASSPQGTGGEKLFF.

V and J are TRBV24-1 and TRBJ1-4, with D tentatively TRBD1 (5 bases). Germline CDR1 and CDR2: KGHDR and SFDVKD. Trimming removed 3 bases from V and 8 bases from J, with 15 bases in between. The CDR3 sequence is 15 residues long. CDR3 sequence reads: CATSDPGFPGEKLFF. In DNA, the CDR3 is TGTGCCACCAGTGATCCGGGTTTCCCAGGGGAAAAACTGTTTTTT.

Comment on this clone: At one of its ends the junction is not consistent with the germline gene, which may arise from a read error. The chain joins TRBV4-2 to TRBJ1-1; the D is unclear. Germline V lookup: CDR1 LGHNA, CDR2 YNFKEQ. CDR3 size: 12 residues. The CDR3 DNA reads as TGTGCCAGCACGCGCCTCGGGGAGAAGCTGATCTTT. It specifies CASTRLGEKLIF.

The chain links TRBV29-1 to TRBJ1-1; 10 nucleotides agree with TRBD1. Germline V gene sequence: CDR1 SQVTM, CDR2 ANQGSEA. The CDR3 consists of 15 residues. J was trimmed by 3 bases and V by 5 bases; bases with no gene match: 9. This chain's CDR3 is CSVKSRGTGDTEAFF. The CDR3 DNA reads TGCAGCGTTAAATCCCGAGGGACAGGGGACACTGAAGCTTTCTTT.

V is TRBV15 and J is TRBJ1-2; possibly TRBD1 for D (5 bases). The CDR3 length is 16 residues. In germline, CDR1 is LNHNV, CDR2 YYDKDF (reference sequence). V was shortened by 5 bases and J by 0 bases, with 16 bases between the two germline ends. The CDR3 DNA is TGTGCCACCAGCGCAGAAGGGGAAGCTCCTAACTATGGCTACACCTTC. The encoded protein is CATSAEGEAPNYGYTF.

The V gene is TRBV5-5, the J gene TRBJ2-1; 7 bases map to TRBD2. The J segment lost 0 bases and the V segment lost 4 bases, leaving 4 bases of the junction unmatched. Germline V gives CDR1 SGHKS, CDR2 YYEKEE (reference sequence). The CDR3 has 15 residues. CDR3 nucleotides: TGTGCCAGCAGCGCCGGGGGGAGCTCCTACAATGAGCAGTTCTTC. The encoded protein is CASSAGGSSYNEQFF.

CDR3 nucleotides: TGTGCCAGCAGCGAGGGGGAGGGGGGCCTAGCTTTCTTT. Protein: CASSEGEGGLAFF. This chain links TRBV9 with TRBJ1-1; maybe TRBD1 (6 bases). The V end lost 3 bases, the J end lost 10 bases, and 16 bases lay between the germline ends. Germline lookup yields CDR1 SGDLS and CDR2 YYNGEE. CDR3 length: 13 amino acids. The entire variable domain, with the rest obtained from reference TRBV9 and TRBJ1-1, is as follows: DSGVTQTPKHLITATGQRVTLRCSPRSGDLSVYWYQQSLDQGLQFLIQYYNGEERAKGNILERFSAQQFPDLHSELNLSSLELGDSALYFCASSEGEGGLAFFGQGTRLTVV.

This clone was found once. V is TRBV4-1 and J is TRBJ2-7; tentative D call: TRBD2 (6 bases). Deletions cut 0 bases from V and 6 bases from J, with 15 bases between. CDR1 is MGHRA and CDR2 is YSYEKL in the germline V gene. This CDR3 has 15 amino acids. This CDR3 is CASSQEGRGVGEQYF. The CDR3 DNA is TGCGCCAGCAGCCAAGAAGGGCGGGGCGTTGGCGAGCAGTACTTC.

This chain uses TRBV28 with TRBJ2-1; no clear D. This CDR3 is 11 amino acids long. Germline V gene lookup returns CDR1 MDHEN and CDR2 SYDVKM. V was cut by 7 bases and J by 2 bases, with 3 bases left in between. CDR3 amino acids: CASTTYNEQFF. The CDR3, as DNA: TGTGCCAGCACCACCTACAATGAGCAGTTCTTC.